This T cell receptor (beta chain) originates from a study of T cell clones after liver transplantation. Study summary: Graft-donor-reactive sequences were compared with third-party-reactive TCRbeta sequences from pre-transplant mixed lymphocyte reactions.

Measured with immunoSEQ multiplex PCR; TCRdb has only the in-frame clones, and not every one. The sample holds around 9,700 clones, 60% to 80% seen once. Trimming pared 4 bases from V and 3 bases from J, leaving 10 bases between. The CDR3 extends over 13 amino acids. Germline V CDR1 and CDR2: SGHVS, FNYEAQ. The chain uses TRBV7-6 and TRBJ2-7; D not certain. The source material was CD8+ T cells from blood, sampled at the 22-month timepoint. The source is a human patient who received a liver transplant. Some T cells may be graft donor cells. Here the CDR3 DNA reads TGTGCCAGCAGCTCCCGGACGGACTACGAGCAGTACTTC. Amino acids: CASSSRTDYEQYF.